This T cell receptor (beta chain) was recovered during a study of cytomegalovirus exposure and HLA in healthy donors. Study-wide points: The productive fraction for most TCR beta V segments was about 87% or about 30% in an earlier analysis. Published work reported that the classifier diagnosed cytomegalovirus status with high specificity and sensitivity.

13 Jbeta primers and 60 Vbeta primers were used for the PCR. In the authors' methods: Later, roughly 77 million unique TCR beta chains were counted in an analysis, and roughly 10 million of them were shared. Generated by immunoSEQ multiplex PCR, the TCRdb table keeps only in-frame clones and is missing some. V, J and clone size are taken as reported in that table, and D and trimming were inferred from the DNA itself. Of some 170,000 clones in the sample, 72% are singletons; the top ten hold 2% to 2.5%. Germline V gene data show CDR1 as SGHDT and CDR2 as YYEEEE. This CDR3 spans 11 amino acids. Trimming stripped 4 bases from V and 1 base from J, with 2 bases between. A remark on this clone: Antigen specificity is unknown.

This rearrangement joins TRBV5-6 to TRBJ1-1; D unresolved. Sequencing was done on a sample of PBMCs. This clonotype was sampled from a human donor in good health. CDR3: CASSQNTEAFF. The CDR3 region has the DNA TGTGCCAGCAGCCAGAACACTGAAGCTTTCTTT.